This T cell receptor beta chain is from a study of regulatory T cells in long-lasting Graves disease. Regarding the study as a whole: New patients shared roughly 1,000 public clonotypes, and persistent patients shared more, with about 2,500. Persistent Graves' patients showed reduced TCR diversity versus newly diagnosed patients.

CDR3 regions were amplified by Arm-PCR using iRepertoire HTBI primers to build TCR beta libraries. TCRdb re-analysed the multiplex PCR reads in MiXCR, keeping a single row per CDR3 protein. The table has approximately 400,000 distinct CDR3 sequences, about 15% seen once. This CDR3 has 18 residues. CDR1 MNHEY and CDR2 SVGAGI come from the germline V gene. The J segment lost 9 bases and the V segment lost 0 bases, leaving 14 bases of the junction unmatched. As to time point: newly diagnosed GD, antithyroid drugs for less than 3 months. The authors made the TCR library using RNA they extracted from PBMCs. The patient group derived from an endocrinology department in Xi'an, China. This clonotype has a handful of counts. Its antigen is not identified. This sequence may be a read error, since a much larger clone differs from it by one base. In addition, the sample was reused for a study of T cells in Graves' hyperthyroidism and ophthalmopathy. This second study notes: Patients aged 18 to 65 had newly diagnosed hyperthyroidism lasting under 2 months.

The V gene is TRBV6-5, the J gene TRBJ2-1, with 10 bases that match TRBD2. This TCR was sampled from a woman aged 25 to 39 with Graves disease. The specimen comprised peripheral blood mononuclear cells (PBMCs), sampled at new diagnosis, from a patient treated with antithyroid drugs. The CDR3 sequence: CASSYSVHPAGGRTEQFF. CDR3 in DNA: TGTGCCAGCAGTTACTCGGTTCATCCAGCGGGAGGGCGTACTGAGCAGTTCTTC.